The clone carrying this TCR beta chain has only a few counts. The data originate from a study of blood T cell repertoires in COVID-19. Across the whole study: Acute and convalescent COVID-19 specimens originated in the United States, Italy and Spain. T cells, B-cell-depleted T cells, or PBMCs provided the cDNA or gDNA that served as material.

Per the original methods: Researchers report that nucleated cell counts were estimated from reference gene primer amplification. The assay was immunoSEQ multiplex PCR, and TCRdb's table has in-frame clones only and misses some. The V and J calls and clone size come from that table; D and trimming were worked out from the DNA. Among about 280,000 clones listed, 75% to 85% were seen once. The CDR3 has 13 amino acids. Trimming removed 3 bases at V and 4 bases at J, with 9 bases between. The germline V gene has CDR1 WNHNN and CDR2 SYGVQD (reference sequence). The genes are TRBV10-1 and TRBJ1-1; D is ambiguous. This clonotype was sampled from a man in his forties or fifties with active or convalescent COVID-19. Sequencing used peripheral blood. CDR3 loop: CASSEAPGTEAFF. The CDR3 DNA follows: TGCGCCAGCAGTGAAGCCCCGGGCACTGAAGCTTTCTTT.